This T cell receptor (beta chain) was sequenced for a study of brain T cells in children with intractable seizures. Findings and caveats of the study: Pre- and post-surgery blood differed in depth, so pre-surgery absences may be undersampling. HCMV serostatus was not known, and viral specificity came from CDR3 similarity only.

Between the trimmed V and J ends, which lost 10 bases and 2 bases, there was a span of 19 bases. CDR1 and CDR2 (germline): LNHDA, SQIVND (reference sequence). CDR3 length: 15 amino acids. Only one count was recorded for this clone. The antigen is not known. This table comes from immunoSEQ multiplex PCR, and its TCRdb copy is limited to in-frame clones, with some not included. The data contain about 320,000 clones, 93% of them seen just once; the ten biggest clones take up around 6%. Time point specified: blood from clinic visit 5 months post-surgery; TSC patient then seizure free. The sequenced cases were selected for having the highest brain T cell transcript signatures. Patients received at least one anti-epileptic drug before surgery.

The sequence derives from a boy under three years old with tuberous sclerosis and intractable seizures. The chain carries TRBV19 and TRBJ2-3, with TRBD2 as a possible D gene (5 bases). The sample here was peripheral blood, taken approximately 5 months after surgery. CDR3 bases: TGTGCCATTCCCCCTTGTCGGGGAAACACAGATACGCAGTATTTT. Translation: CAIPPCRGNTDTQYF. Full variable domain (remainder filled in from reference TRBV19 and TRBJ2-3): DGGITQSPKYLFRKEGQNVTLSCEQNLNHDAMYWYRQDPGQGLRLIYYSQIVNDFQKGDIAEGYSVSREKKESFPLTVTSAQKNPTAFYLCAIPPCRGNTDTQYFGPGTRLTVL.